The 14 T cell receptor beta chains listed next were all sequenced from one sample in a study of Ad26.COV2.S vaccination and SARS-CoV-2 variants. Produced via immunoSEQ multiplex PCR; TCRdb's table is partial and in-frame only. The sample lists some 290,000 clones; 85% were seen once. Treatment defined: roughly 20 received Ad26.COV2.S at low or high dose, single or two shots; about 5 received placebo; per-sample allocation not given. The investigators took samples on day 63 after the first vaccine or placebo injection. The sequencing used peripheral blood, collected in a trial of Ad26.COV2.S vaccine versus placebo. Receptors were obtained from a person aged 18-65 years who received the Ad26.COV2.S COVID-19 vaccine or a placebo.

The V call is TRBV7-2, the J call TRBJ2-7; D is tentatively TRBD1 or TRBD2 (5 bases each). Trimming cost V 1 base and J 0 bases, with 10 bases left between them. The germline V gene has CDR1 SGHTA and CDR2 FQGNSA. This CDR3 comprises 15 residues. The CDR3 spells CASSLEKGPSYEQYF. CDR3 nucleotide sequence: TGTGCCAGCAGCTTAGAGAAGGGACCCTCCTACGAGCAGTACTTC.

This sequence joins TRBV7-9 and TRBJ2-3; TRBD1 is a possible D gene (6 bases). The CDR3 extends over 16 amino acids. Germline CDR1 reads SEHNR; CDR2 reads FQNEAQ (reference sequence). V lost 2 bases and J lost 2, with 14 bases in between. CDR3 in amino acids: CASSLLVTGFTDTQYF. The CDR3 bases are TGTGCCAGCAGCTTACTTGTAACAGGGTTCACAGATACGCAGTATTTT.

The V gene is TRBV7-3, the J gene TRBJ2-5; 9 bases match TRBD1. The CDR3 totals 14 residues. After removal of 5 bases from V and 4 bases from J, the junction contained 5 bases not matched to a gene. CDR1 and CDR2 from the germline V gene are SGHTA and FQGTGA. The CDR3, as DNA: TGTGCCAGCAGCCCGACAGGGGGTCGAGAGACCCAGTACTTC. Its protein is CASSPTGGRETQYF.

The chain couples TRBV7-9 to TRBJ1-2; D unclear. V lost 2 bases and J lost 3, with 4 bases in between. The germline V gene has CDR1 SEHNR and CDR2 FQNEAQ (reference sequence). The CDR3 is 12 residues long. The CDR3 region has the DNA TGTGCCAGCAGCTTAAGCTACTATGGCTACACCTTC. This codes for CASSLSYYGYTF.

The chain couples TRBV6-5 to TRBJ2-7; D gene unclear. Per the germline V gene, CDR1 is MNHEY and CDR2 is SVGAGI. This CDR3 is built from 13 residues. Trimming took off 0 bases at V and 2 bases at J, with 5 bases between the two ends. In nucleotides, the CDR3 is TGTGCCAGCAGTTACTCGAACCCCTACGAGCAGTACTTC. Translated, it gives CASSYSNPYEQYF.

V usage is TRBV30 and J usage is TRBJ1-1; D unresolved. V was pared by 5 bases and J by 9 bases, with 19 bases between. Germline V gene sequence: CDR1 GTSNPN, CDR2 SVGIG (reference sequence). This CDR3 has 13 amino acids. CDR3 sequence reads: CAWGMLMGSQAFF. The CDR3 bases are TGTGCCTGGGGAATGCTAATGGGATCCCAAGCTTTCTTT.

This clone was picked up a small number of times. This same CDR3 is encoded by further DNA sequences in the sample. V is TRBV7-9 and J is TRBJ1-4, with D unresolved. CDR3 length equals 14 residues. The ends were cut back, 4 bases at V and 5 bases at J, with 11 bases in the middle. CDR1 and CDR2 from the germline V gene are SEHNR and FQNEAQ (reference sequence). The CDR3 protein is CASSSQRGNEKLFF. Written as DNA, the CDR3 is TGTGCCAGCAGCTCTCAACGCGGAAATGAAAAACTGTTTTTT.

This rearrangement joins TRBV12-3 or TRBV12-4 to TRBJ1-2; possible D gene TRBD1, 5 bases. Between the trimmed V and J ends, which lost 10 bases and 6 bases, there was a span of 15 bases. The CDR3 spans 12 residues. The CDR3 nucleotides read TGTGCCACCACGGGGGGGATCGATGGCTACACCTTC. Protein product: CATTGGIDGYTF.

V is TRBV5-6 and J is TRBJ2-1, with D possibly TRBD1 on 5 matching bases. Trimming stripped 0 bases from V and 4 bases from J, with 17 bases between. The CDR3 covers 17 residues. CDR1 SGHDT and CDR2 YYEEEE come from the germline V gene. In DNA, the CDR3 is TGTGCCAGCAGCTTGGTTCCGATGACAGAAACTTACAATGAGCAGTTCTTC. This sequence encodes CASSLVPMTETYNEQFF.

The chain recombines TRBV21-1 with TRBJ1-5. TRBV21-1 is annotated as a pseudogene. The CDR3 is 22 residues long. The CDR3 protein is CASSKGIKACNPSLNSNQPQHF. CDR3 sequence (DNA): TGTGCCAGCAGCAAGGGAATCAAGGCCTGCAACCCCTCACTAAATAGCAATCAGCCCCAGCATTTT.

A single count supports this clone. V gene TRBV28 combines with J gene TRBJ1-1, with TRBD1 matching 7 bases. The CDR3 has 16 residues. Germline values: CDR1 MDHEN, CDR2 SYDVKM. V dropped 1 base and J dropped 3; count of bases not matched to a gene: 8. The CDR3 DNA follows: TGTGCCAGCAGTTTATTCGGAGGGGGCTTGGACACTGAAGCTTTCTTT. Translated: CASSLFGGGLDTEAFF.

This clone was found once. The chain joins TRBV6-5 to TRBJ2-7, with 7 bases aligning to TRBD1. The CDR3 loop spans 14 amino acids. Trimming took 6 bases from V and 0 from J; bases not matched to a gene: 5. The germline gives CDR1 MNHEY, CDR2 SVGAGI. The CDR3 region is CASRPGQNSYEQYF. The CDR3 region has the DNA TGTGCCAGCAGACCGGGACAGAACTCCTACGAGCAGTACTTC.

CDR3 residues: CASRPGQGAEETQYF. DNA of the CDR3: TGTGCCAGCAGACCGGGACAGGGGGCGGAGGAGACCCAGTACTTC. The chain joins TRBV7-2 to TRBJ2-5; 12 bases are shared with TRBD1. V shed 6 bases, J shed 5 bases, and the junction held 7 bases outside the gene matches. From germline, CDR1 is SGHTA and CDR2 FQGNSA. CDR3 length: 15 amino acids.

The rearrangement uses TRBV24-1 and TRBJ2-3; a weak D match, TRBD1 (6 bases). Trimming stripped 4 bases from V and 1 base from J, with 11 bases between. The germline CDR1 and CDR2 sequences are KGHDR and SFDVKD. The length of the CDR3 is 15 residues. As DNA, the CDR3 is TGTGCCACCAGTGACCCTAGGACAGGCACAGATACGCAGTATTTT. The encoded protein is CATSDPRTGTDTQYF.